Included here is one T cell receptor (beta chain) sequence, with context. Its specificity is not known. The repertoire was sequenced with immunoSEQ multiplex PCR; TCRdb's copy has only in-frame clones and lacks some. Of fewer than 3 million clones in the sample, roughly 92% were seen once. Germline CDR1 SGHTA, CDR2 FQGTGA. The CDR3 is 13 residues long. Trimming removed 2 bases at V and 9 bases at J, with 13 bases between. The data originate from a study of shared clonotypes between healthy human individuals. The study, taken as a whole, reports: Several donors showed sharing of 4.5% to 6% of naive CD4 clonotypes.

Material for sequencing was naive CD4+ T cells from PBMCs. The subset is: CD45RA+ positively selected. The origin of this receptor is a young man in good health. Some clones in this sample may be carry-over from other donors' samples. This chain links TRBV7-3 with TRBJ1-2, with D possibly being TRBD1 (5 bases). This CDR3 is CASSLRHGARYTF. The CDR3 coding sequence is TGTGCCAGCAGCTTACGCCACGGGGCCCGCTACACCTTC.